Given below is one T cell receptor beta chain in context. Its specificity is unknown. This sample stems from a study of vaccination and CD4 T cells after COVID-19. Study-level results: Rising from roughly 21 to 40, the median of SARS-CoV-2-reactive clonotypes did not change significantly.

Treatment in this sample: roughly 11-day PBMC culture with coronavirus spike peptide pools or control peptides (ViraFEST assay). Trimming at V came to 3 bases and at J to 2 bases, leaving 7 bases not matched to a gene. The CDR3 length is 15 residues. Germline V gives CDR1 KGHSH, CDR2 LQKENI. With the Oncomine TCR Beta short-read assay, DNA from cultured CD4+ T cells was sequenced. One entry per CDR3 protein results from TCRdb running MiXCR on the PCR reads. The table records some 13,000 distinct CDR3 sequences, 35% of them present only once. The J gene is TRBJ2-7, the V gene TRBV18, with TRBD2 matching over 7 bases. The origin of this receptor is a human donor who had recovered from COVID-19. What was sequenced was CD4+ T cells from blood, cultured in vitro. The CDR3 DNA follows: TGTGCCAGCTCACCTGCGGGAGTATCTACCTACGAGCAGTACTTC. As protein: CASSPAGVSTYEQYF.